The T cell receptor (beta chain) under discussion was sequenced for a study of T-cell reconstitution after alpha-beta-depleted transplantation in children. Study findings and constraints: There were reportedly several hundred expanded graft clones from which alpha-beta T cells came about two months after transplant. TCRbeta diversity was high at day 60 in some patients (a result of surviving recipient T cells and thymic progenitors). A year had passed since transplant, and T-cell counts and diversity by then came mostly from newly produced T cells.

The ends were cut back, 4 bases at V and 10 bases at J, with 17 bases in the middle. This CDR3 is 13 amino acids long. Germline CDR1 and CDR2: GTSNPN and SVGIG (reference sequence). This clonotype was seen only a few times. Its antigen is unidentified. As it was prepared, the TCRbeta library received unique molecular identifiers. TCRdb analysed the PCR reads with MiXCR anew, one entry per CDR3 protein. The sample has 450,000 to 600,000 distinct CDR3 sequences, about 10% seen once. This clonotype was sampled from a child younger than 10 with inherited bone marrow failure, due to receive a stem cell transplant. Sequenced here: PBMCs, sampled before TCRalphabeta/CD19-depleted stem cell transplant. The V call is TRBV30, the J call TRBJ2-1, with D perhaps TRBD2 (5 bases). The CDR3 loop is CAWNERTLQEQFF. CDR3 sequence (DNA): TGTGCCTGGAACGAGCGGACTCTTCAGGAGCAGTTCTTC.